This T cell receptor beta chain was sequenced during a study of shared clonotypes between healthy human individuals. Study-wide results and caveats: Larger estimated richness was generally recorded for naive subsets relative to memory subsets. A few donors had roughly 5% of their naive CD4 clonotypes in common.

The CDR3 sequence is 15 residues long. V lost 3 bases and J lost 5, with 17 bases in between. Germline CDR1 and CDR2: SGDLS and YYNGEE. Here immunoSEQ multiplex PCR was the method, and the copy in TCRdb shows in-frame clones only, minus some. Of fewer than 850,000 clones in the sample, around 96% were seen once. A note on this clone: Its antigen is not known.

CD45RO-negative, CCR7-positively selected cells formed the naive CD8 fraction, excluding terminally differentiated effector memory CD45RA+ cells. The source is a man aged 25 to 40 in good health. The sequenced sample consisted of naive CD8+ T cells sorted from blood. The genes are TRBV9 and TRBJ2-5; D uncertain. DNA for the CDR3: TGTGCCAGCAGCGCATTAGCAGGAAAAAGGGAGACCCAGTACTTC. This gives the protein CASSALAGKRETQYF. Complete variable domain (other parts from reference TRBV9 and TRBJ2-5): DSGVTQTPKHLITATGQRVTLRCSPRSGDLSVYWYQQSLDQGLQFLIQYYNGEERAKGNILERFSAQQFPDLHSELNLSSLELGDSALYFCASSALAGKRETQYFGPGTRLLVL.